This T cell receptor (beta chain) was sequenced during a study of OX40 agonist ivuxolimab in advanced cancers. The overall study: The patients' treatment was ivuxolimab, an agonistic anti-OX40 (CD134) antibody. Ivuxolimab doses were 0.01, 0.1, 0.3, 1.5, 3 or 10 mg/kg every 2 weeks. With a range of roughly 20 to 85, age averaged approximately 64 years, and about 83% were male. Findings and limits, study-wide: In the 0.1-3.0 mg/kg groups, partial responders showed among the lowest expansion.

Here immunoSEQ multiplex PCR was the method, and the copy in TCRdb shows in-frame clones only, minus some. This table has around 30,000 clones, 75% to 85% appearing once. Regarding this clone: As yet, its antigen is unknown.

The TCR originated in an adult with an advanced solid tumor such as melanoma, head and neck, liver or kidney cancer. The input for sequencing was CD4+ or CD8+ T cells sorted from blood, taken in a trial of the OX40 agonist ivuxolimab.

The CDR3 spells CASSFGGIYEQYF. The CDR3 DNA is TGTGCCAGCAGCTTTGGGGGAATCTACGAGCAGTACTTC. V gene TRBV5-4 combines with J gene TRBJ2-7; TRBD1 or TRBD2 may be the D gene (5 bases each). The V and J ends lost 2 bases and 3 bases respectively, with 9 bases between them. This CDR3 has 13 residues. Germline V gene data show CDR1 as SGHNT and CDR2 as YYREEE (reference sequence).